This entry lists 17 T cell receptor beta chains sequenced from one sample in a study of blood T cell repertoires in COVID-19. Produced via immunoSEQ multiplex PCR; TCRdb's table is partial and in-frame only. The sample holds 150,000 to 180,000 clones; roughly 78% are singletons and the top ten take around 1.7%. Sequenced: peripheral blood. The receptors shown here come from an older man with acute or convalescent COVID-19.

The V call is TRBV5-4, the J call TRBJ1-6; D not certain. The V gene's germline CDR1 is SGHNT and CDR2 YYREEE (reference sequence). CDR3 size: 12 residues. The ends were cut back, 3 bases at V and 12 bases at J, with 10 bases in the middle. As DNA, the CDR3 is TGTGCCAGCAGCTACCGACTGGAACCCCTCCACTTT. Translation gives CASSYRLEPLHF.

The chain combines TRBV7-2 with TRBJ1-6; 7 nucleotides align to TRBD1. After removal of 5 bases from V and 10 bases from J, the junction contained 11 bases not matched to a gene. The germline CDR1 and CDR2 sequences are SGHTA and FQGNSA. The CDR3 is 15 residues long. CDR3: CASSVPQGPGSPLHF. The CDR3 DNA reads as TGTGCCAGCAGCGTGCCACAGGGGCCGGGGTCACCCCTCCACTTT. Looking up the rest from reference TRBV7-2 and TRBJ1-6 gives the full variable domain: GAGVSQSPSNKVTEKGKDVELRCDPISGHTALYWYRQSLGQGLEFLIYFQGNSAPDKSGLPSDRFSAERTGGSVSTLTIQRTQQEDSAVYLCASSVPQGPGSPLHFGNGTRLTVT.

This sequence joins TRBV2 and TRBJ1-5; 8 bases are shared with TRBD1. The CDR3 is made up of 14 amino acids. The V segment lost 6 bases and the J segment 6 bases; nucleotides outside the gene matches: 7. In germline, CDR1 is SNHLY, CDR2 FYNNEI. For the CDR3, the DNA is TGTGCCAGCAGAGAGGGGACAGGAGGTCAGCCCCAGCATTTT. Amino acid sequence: CASREGTGGQPQHF.

Here the CDR3 reads CASGPPGGYGYTF. The CDR3 region has the DNA TGTGCCAGCGGTCCCCCAGGGGGTTATGGCTACACCTTC. The chain couples TRBV6-5 to TRBJ1-2, with 7 bases matching TRBD1. The CDR3 is made up of 13 amino acids. In germline, CDR1 is MNHEY, CDR2 SVGAGI. J gave up 5 bases and V 8 bases, and 8 bases lay outside the gene matches.

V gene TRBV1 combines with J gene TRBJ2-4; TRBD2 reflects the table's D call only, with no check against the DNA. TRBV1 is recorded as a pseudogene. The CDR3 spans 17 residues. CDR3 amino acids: CTSSQDRHGGPGNIQYF. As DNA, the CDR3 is TGCACCAGCAGCCAAGATCGTCACGGGGGGCCAGGGAACATTCAGTACTTC.

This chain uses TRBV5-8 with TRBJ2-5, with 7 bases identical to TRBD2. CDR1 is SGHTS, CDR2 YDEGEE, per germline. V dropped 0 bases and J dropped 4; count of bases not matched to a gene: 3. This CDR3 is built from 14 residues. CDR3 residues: CASSLGGEGETQYF. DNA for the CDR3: TGTGCCAGCAGCTTGGGGGGGGAGGGAGAGACCCAGTACTTC.

The CDR3 loop is CASSQGRNEQFF. The CDR3 DNA reads as TGCGCCAGCAGTCAGGGGCGCAATGAGCAGTTCTTC. The chain uses TRBV10-1 and TRBJ2-1; a weak D match, TRBD1 (6 bases). Looked up from germline, CDR1 is WNHNN and CDR2 is SYGVQD (reference sequence). Deletions cut 5 bases from V and 6 bases from J, with 8 bases between. The CDR3 length is 12 residues.

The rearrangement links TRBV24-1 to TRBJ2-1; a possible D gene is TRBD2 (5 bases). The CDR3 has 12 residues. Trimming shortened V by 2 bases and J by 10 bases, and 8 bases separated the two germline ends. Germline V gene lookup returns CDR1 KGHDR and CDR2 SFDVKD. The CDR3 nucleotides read TGTGCCACCAGTGATTGGACGGGAGAGCAGTTCTTC. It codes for CATSDWTGEQFF.

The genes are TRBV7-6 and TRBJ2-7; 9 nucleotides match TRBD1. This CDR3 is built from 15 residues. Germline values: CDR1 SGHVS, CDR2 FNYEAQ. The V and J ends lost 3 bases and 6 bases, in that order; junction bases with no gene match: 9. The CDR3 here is CASSLFRTGDGEQYF. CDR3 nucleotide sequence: TGTGCCAGCAGCTTGTTCAGGACAGGGGATGGCGAGCAGTACTTC.

The CDR3 region is CASQGSGGYTF. The CDR3 DNA sequence: TGTGCCAGCCAGGGGAGTGGCGGCTACACCTTC. The chain is built from TRBV6-6 and TRBJ1-2; a weak D match, TRBD1 (6 bases). With 8 bases removed from V and 8 bases from J, the gap between germline ends came to 12 bases. CDR3 length: 11 residues. Germline loops: CDR1 MNHNY, CDR2 SVGAGI (reference sequence).

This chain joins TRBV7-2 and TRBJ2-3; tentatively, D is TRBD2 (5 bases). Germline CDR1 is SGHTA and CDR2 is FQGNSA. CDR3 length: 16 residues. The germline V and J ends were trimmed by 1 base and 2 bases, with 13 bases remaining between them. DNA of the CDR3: TGTGCCAGCAGCTTAGGGGCCAGCGGATTCACAGATACGCAGTATTTT. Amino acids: CASSLGASGFTDTQYF.

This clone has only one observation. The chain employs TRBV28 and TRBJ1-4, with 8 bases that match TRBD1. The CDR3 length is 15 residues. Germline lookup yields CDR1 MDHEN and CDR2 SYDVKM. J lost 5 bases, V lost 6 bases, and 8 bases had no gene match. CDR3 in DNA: TGTGCCAGCAGACCTCAACAGGGGGGGAATGAAAAACTGTTTTTT. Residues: CASRPQQGGNEKLFF.

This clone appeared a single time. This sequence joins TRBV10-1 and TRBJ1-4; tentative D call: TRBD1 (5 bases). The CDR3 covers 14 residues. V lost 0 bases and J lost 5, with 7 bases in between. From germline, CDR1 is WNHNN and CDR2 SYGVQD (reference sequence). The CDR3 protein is CASSESSGNEKLFF. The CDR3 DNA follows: TGCGCCAGCAGTGAGTCTTCAGGGAATGAAAAACTGTTTTTT.

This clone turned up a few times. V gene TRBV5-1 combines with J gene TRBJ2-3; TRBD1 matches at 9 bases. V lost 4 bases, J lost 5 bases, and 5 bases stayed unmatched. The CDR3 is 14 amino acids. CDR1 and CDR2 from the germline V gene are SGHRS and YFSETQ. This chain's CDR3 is CASSPGTGLDTQYF. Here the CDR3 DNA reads TGCGCCAGCAGCCCCGGGACAGGGTTAGATACGCAGTATTTT. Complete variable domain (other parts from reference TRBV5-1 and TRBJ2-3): KAGVTQTPRYLIKTRGQQVTLSCSPISGHRSVSWYQQTPGQGLQFLFEYFSETQRNKGNFPGRFSGRQFSNSRSEMNVSTLELGDSALYLCASSPGTGLDTQYFGPGTRLTVL.

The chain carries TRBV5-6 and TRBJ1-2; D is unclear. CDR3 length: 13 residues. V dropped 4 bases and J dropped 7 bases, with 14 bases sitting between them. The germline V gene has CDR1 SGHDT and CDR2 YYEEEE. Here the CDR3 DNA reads TGTGCCAGCAGCCCGCCTCAAGGAGGTGGCTACACCTTC. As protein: CASSPPQGGGYTF.

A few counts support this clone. This chain's CDR3 is CASSWGQGYGYTF. The CDR3, as DNA: TGCGCCAGCAGTTGGGGACAGGGCTATGGCTACACCTTC. This chain connects TRBV10-2 to TRBJ1-2; TRBD1 matches at 9 bases. The CDR3 has 13 residues. The V gene end was trimmed by 5 bases and the J gene end by 4 bases; junction bases not matched to a gene: 2. The germline gives CDR1 WSHSY, CDR2 SAAADI.

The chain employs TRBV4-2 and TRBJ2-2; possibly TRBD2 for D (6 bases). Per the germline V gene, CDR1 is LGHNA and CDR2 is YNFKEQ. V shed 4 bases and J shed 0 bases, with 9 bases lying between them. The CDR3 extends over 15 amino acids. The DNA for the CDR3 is TGTGCCAGCAGCCGGGGGGATCCGAACACCGGGGAGCTGTTTTTT. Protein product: CASSRGDPNTGELFF.